These 20 T cell receptor beta chains were sequenced from one sample in a study of cytomegalovirus exposure and HLA in healthy donors. The PCR ran on 60 Vbeta and 13 Jbeta primers. Only in-frame clones appear in the TCRdb table, and some are missing; sequencing was by immunoSEQ multiplex PCR. The sample comprises 200,000 to 250,000 clones, about three quarters of which are singletons, and about 0.47% rests with the top ten. The sequenced sample was PBMCs. These receptors came from a boy younger than 18 in good health and CMV-seronegative.

The chain carries TRBV2 and TRBJ2-3; TRBD2 agrees at 12 bases. V gave up 5 bases and J gave up 8 bases; unmatched junction bases: 8. The CDR3 covers 15 residues. Germline lookup yields CDR1 SNHLY and CDR2 FYNNEI. CDR3 sequence: CASSSRLAGEATQYF. CDR3 coding DNA: TGTGCCAGCAGTTCACGACTAGCGGGAGAGGCTACGCAGTATTTT.

The chain has TRBV25-1 and TRBJ1-1; the D is unclear. The germline V gene has CDR1 MGHDK and CDR2 SYGVNS. Trimming left V 6 bases short and J 0 bases short, with 11 bases between. The CDR3 totals 14 residues. CDR3 sequence reads: CASSRGGMNTEAFF. In DNA form, the CDR3 reads TGTGCCAGCAGCCGCGGAGGGATGAACACTGAAGCTTTCTTT.

J is TRBJ2-7 and V is TRBV29-1, with 9 positions matching TRBD1. V shed 4 bases, J shed 11 bases, and the junction held 15 bases outside the gene matches. The CDR3 consists of 14 residues. Germline V gene data show CDR1 as SQVTM and CDR2 as ANQGSEA. The CDR3: CSVVVQGAVWREYF. In DNA form, the CDR3 reads TGCAGCGTTGTAGTACAGGGGGCGGTTTGGAGGGAGTACTTC.

This chain connects TRBV5-1 to TRBJ2-7; D is perhaps TRBD1 (5 bases). Germline V gene data show CDR1 as SGHRS and CDR2 as YFSETQ. Trimming cost V 0 bases and J 0 bases, with 19 bases left between them. The CDR3 runs 18 residues. CDR3 in amino acids: CASSLEGLWGPPSYEQYF. The CDR3 DNA sequence: TGCGCCAGCAGCTTGGAGGGCCTGTGGGGCCCCCCCTCCTACGAGCAGTACTTC.

The chain carries TRBV6-1 and TRBJ1-4; D possibly corresponds to TRBD1 (5 bases). Germline CDR1 reads MNHNS; CDR2 reads SASEGT. The length of the CDR3 is 15 residues. Trimming cost V 3 bases and J 2 bases, with 10 bases left between them. The CDR3 region is CASSDRQFTNEKLFF. CDR3 DNA sequence: TGTGCCAGCAGTGATCGACAGTTTACTAATGAAAAACTGTTTTTT.

This chain joins TRBV11-2 and TRBJ2-7, with 7 bases that match TRBD1. In germline, CDR1 is SGHAT, CDR2 FQNNGV. This CDR3 has 17 amino acids. The trim removed 5 bases at V and 0 bases at J, leaving 13 bases unmatched. DNA of the CDR3: TGTGCCAGCAGCCTGGGGACAGCCTTTCTAAGCTCCTACGAGCAGTACTTC. This translates into CASSLGTAFLSSYEQYF.

The V gene is TRBV15, the J gene TRBJ2-3; 9 bases match TRBD2. The CDR3 loop spans 16 amino acids. Germline V gives CDR1 LNHNV, CDR2 YYDKDF (reference sequence). V shed 4 bases, J shed 2 bases, and the junction held 7 bases outside the gene matches. The DNA of the CDR3 is TGTGCCACCAGCACTAGCGGGGTGATATACACAGATACGCAGTATTTT. It encodes CATSTSGVIYTDTQYF.

This chain connects TRBV19 to TRBJ2-3; D is ambiguous. Trimming removed 3 bases from V and 2 bases from J, with 24 bases in between. The germline V gene has CDR1 LNHDA and CDR2 SQIVND (reference sequence). The CDR3 covers 19 residues. The CDR3 DNA follows: TGTGCCAGTAGTATGGGCAGGTTGCAGTCCCGAGCATACACAGATACGCAGTATTTT. It yields the protein CASSMGRLQSRAYTDTQYF.

V gene TRBV7-9 combines with J gene TRBJ2-1; 9 bases match TRBD2. V was pared by 1 base and J by 7 bases, with 2 bases of the junction left unmatched. Germline V gene sequence: CDR1 SEHNR, CDR2 FQNEAQ (reference sequence). The CDR3 extends over 14 amino acids. CDR3 residues: CASSLVAGENEQFF. Here the CDR3 DNA reads TGTGCCAGCAGCTTAGTAGCGGGGGAGAATGAGCAGTTCTTC.

The chain carries TRBV7-6 and TRBJ1-5; TRBD1 might be the D (5 bases). CDR1 SGHVS and CDR2 FNYEAQ come from the germline V gene. V lost 1 base to trimming and J lost 6 bases, with 10 bases between them. The CDR3 has 14 amino acids. This CDR3 reads CASSLEQASQPQHF. CDR3 DNA sequence: TGTGCCAGCAGCTTAGAACAGGCTAGTCAGCCCCAGCATTTT.

The gene calls are TRBV6-5 and TRBJ2-3; D uncertain. Between the trimmed V and J ends, which lost 2 bases and 0 bases, there was a span of 9 bases. The CDR3 is 15 residues long. Germline V CDR1 and CDR2: MNHEY, SVGAGI. CDR3 amino acids: CASSYRATSTDTQYF. CDR3 in DNA: TGTGCCAGCAGTTACAGAGCCACTAGCACAGATACGCAGTATTTT.

This clone came up a few times. This sequence joins TRBV7-2 and TRBJ2-7, with 10 bases lining up with TRBD2. From germline, CDR1 is SGHTA and CDR2 FQGNSA. The CDR3 totals 16 residues. J lost 9 bases, V lost 1 base, and 12 bases had no gene match. The CDR3 loop is CASSLGPSGGGLGQYF. CDR3 DNA: TGTGCCAGCAGCTTAGGGCCAAGCGGGGGGGGGTTAGGGCAGTACTTC.

The chain has TRBV7-9 and TRBJ2-5; 10 positions agree with TRBD2. Near its end, the DNA agrees better with TRBJ2-7, so the J call may be wrong. Germline V gene sequence: CDR1 SEHNR, CDR2 FQNEAQ (reference sequence). CDR3 size: 16 residues. CDR3 sequence (DNA): TGTGCCAGCAGCCGCCTTAGCGGGGGGCTACCATACGAGCAGTACTTC. Its protein is CASSRLSGGLPYEQYF.

This chain links TRBV5-1 with TRBJ1-4, with D possibly being TRBD1 (6 bases). The CDR3 contains 13 residues. CDR1 is SGHRS, CDR2 YFSETQ, per germline. V was pared by 8 bases and J by 0 bases, with 8 bases between. The CDR3 region has the DNA TGCGCCAGTAGACAGGCAACTAATGAAAAACTGTTTTTT. Its protein product is CASRQATNEKLFF.

This clone was seen once. The chain joins TRBV27 to TRBJ1-2; TRBD1 aligns across 9 bases. The ends lost 5 bases at V and 6 bases at J; junction bases unmatched: 10. The CDR3 runs 15 residues. Germline lookup yields CDR1 MNHEY and CDR2 SMNVEV (reference sequence). The CDR3 sequence: CASSLHRGLNDGYTF. DNA of the CDR3: TGTGCCAGCAGTCTCCACAGGGGGCTGAATGATGGCTACACCTTC.

The rearrangement links TRBV28 to TRBJ1-4; D is perhaps TRBD1 (6 bases). The length of the CDR3 is 15 residues. The germline V gene encodes CDR1 MDHEN and CDR2 SYDVKM. Trimming removed 1 base at V and 6 bases at J, with 12 bases between. For the CDR3, the DNA is TGTGCCAGCAGTTTATTTTCAGGGGCGGATGAAAAACTGTTTTTT. This sequence encodes CASSLFSGADEKLFF.

The chain has TRBV5-1 and TRBJ2-7, with a possible D match to TRBD1 (6 bases). Germline-derived CDR1 and CDR2 are SGHRS and YFSETQ. Trimming removed 2 bases from V and 2 bases from J, with 11 bases in between. CDR3 size: 14 residues. The DNA for the CDR3 is TGCGCCAGCAGCTTCCGGGACACAGCCTACGAGCAGTACTTC. This sequence encodes CASSFRDTAYEQYF.

DNA for the CDR3: TGTGCCATCAAAGGAGGACAGGAGAACACCGGGGAGCTGTTTTTT. It is translated as CAIKGGQENTGELFF. V usage is TRBV10-3 and J usage is TRBJ2-2, with 7 positions matching TRBD1. Germline V gives CDR1 ENHRY, CDR2 SYGVKD. This CDR3 region has 15 residues. V lost 7 bases, J lost 1 base, and 6 bases stayed unmatched.

The gene calls are TRBV9 and TRBJ2-7, with D possibly TRBD2 on 6 matching bases. V was clipped by 3 bases and J by 5 bases, with 18 bases between them. The CDR3 length is 15 residues. Germline values: CDR1 SGDLS, CDR2 YYNGEE. In DNA form, the CDR3 reads TGTGCCAGCAGCGCCGGAGGGGCAGGAACGAACGAGCAGTACTTC. This codes for CASSAGGAGTNEQYF.

This clone was seen a handful of times. The chain combines TRBV6-5 with TRBJ2-3; 9 bases fit TRBD1. The germline V gene encodes CDR1 MNHEY and CDR2 SVGAGI. The CDR3 is 15 residues long. After removal of 4 bases from V and 3 bases from J, the junction contained 5 bases not matched to a gene. The CDR3 DNA sequence: TGTGCCAGCAGTTCCGGGACAGGGTCTACAGATACGCAGTATTTT. It codes for CASSSGTGSTDTQYF.